Each of the 15 T cell receptor beta chains below was sequenced from the same sample in a study of blood T cell repertoires in COVID-19. TCRdb's table, derived via immunoSEQ multiplex PCR, lists solely in-frame clones and lacks some. The repertoire holds about 160,000 clones, with 92% as singletons. The sample comprised peripheral blood. The receptor source for this set is a man between 25 and 39 years old with COVID-19, enrolled during active disease.

V is TRBV7-9 and J is TRBJ2-3; 7 nucleotides agree with TRBD2. The junction had 8 bases not matched to a gene; V was cut back by 7 bases and J by 4 bases. The CDR3 runs 14 residues. Germline lookup yields CDR1 SEHNR and CDR2 FQNEAQ (reference sequence). The CDR3 reads CASTPPGGADTQYF. The CDR3 DNA is TGTGCCAGCACCCCCCCTGGGGGGGCAGATACGCAGTATTTT.

The chain uses TRBV19 and TRBJ1-5, with D unclear. V shed 6 bases and J shed 4 bases, with 16 bases lying between them. There are 15 residues in the CDR3. The germline CDR1 and CDR2 sequences are LNHDA and SQIVND (reference sequence). Here the CDR3 DNA reads TGTGCCAGTAGCCTGGGTAGCCCACTTAATCAGCCCCAGCATTTT. Its protein is CASSLGSPLNQPQHF.

This clone came up a few times. The J gene is TRBJ2-1, the V gene TRBV25-1; TRBD2 matches at 11 bases. The CDR3 runs 18 residues. In germline, CDR1 is MGHDK, CDR2 SYGVNS. V lost 6 bases to trimming and J lost 2 bases; unmatched junction nucleotides: 12. DNA for the CDR3: TGTGCCAGCAGGCTAACGCTCTCTAGCGGGAGGACCTACAATGAGCAGTTCTTC. Translating it yields CASRLTLSSGRTYNEQFF.

CDR3 in DNA: TGTGCCAGCAGCTTGGAATGGACAGGGGGCTACGAGCAGTACTTC. Its translation: CASSLEWTGGYEQYF. This chain links TRBV5-8 with TRBJ2-7; 10 bases map to TRBD1. Germline values: CDR1 SGHTS, CDR2 YDEGEE. This CDR3 is built from 15 residues. Trimming took 0 bases from V and 3 from J; bases not matched to a gene: 3.

The chain carries TRBV7-3 and TRBJ2-1, with TRBD2 matching over 10 bases. The CDR3 runs to 16 residues. After removal of 5 bases from V and 1 base from J, the junction contained 5 bases not matched to a gene. The germline gives CDR1 SGHTA, CDR2 FQGTGA. The CDR3 sequence is CASSVTSGISYNEQFF. CDR3 coding DNA: TGTGCCAGCAGCGTTACTAGCGGGATTTCCTACAATGAGCAGTTCTTC.

CDR3 residues: CASSPGPGQSNYGYTF. CDR3 bases: TGTGCCAGCTCACCTGGACCGGGACAGTCGAACTATGGCTACACCTTC. This chain connects TRBV18 to TRBJ1-2; 7 bases are shared with TRBD1. This CDR3 comprises 16 residues. J lost 2 bases, V lost 3 bases, and 9 bases had no gene match. Germline CDR1 KGHSH, CDR2 LQKENI.

The chain links TRBV5-8 to TRBJ1-1; the D is unclear. Germline CDR1 and CDR2: SGHTS and YDEGEE. The V and J ends lost 4 bases and 0 bases respectively, with 22 bases between them. The CDR3 loop spans 18 amino acids. CDR3 coding DNA: TGTGCCAGCAGCCCCCCGGCCCTACGATTGACTATGAACACTGAAGCTTTCTTT. This codes for CASSPPALRLTMNTEAFF.

The V gene is TRBV6-5, the J gene TRBJ2-1; maybe TRBD2 (6 bases). Germline CDR1 is MNHEY and CDR2 is SVGAGI. The CDR3 loop spans 15 amino acids. V was cut by 2 bases and J by 5 bases, with 13 bases left in between. The CDR3 DNA follows: TGTGCCAGCAGTTACATGGGGGGAAGCCACAATGAGCAGTTCTTC. It encodes CASSYMGGSHNEQFF.

V is TRBV19 and J is TRBJ2-7; 8 bases fit TRBD1. Unmatched junction bases numbered 3, after V lost 3 bases and J lost 5 bases. Germline V gene lookup returns CDR1 LNHDA and CDR2 SQIVND (reference sequence). The CDR3 has 13 amino acids. CDR3 bases: TGTGCCAGTAGTATCCTGACAGGGGACGAGCAGTACTTC. Encoded protein: CASSILTGDEQYF. The variable domain in full, completed from reference TRBV19 and TRBJ2-7, reads DGGITQSPKYLFRKEGQNVTLSCEQNLNHDAMYWYRQDPGQGLRLIYYSQIVNDFQKGDIAEGYSVSREKKESFPLTVTSAQKNPTAFYLCASSILTGDEQYFGPGTRLTVT.

The V call is TRBV27, the J call TRBJ2-5, with D tentatively TRBD1 (6 bases). In germline, CDR1 is MNHEY, CDR2 SMNVEV (reference sequence). CDR3 length: 13 amino acids. The germline V and J ends were trimmed by 8 bases and 2 bases, with 12 bases remaining between them. The CDR3 bases are TGTGCCAGCTCCAGGACAGATCAAGAGACCCAGTACTTC. Its translation is CASSRTDQETQYF.

This clone was seen only once. DNA of the CDR3: TGTGCCAGCAGTTCCCGGGGGACAGGGTTTGCCTATGGCTACACCTTC. It specifies CASSSRGTGFAYGYTF. The V and J genes are TRBV6-5 and TRBJ1-2; 9 bases are shared with TRBD1. V shed 4 bases, J shed 4 bases, and the junction held 10 bases outside the gene matches. This CDR3 has 16 residues. The germline CDR1 and CDR2 sequences are MNHEY and SVGAGI.

This clone was seen only once. The chain links TRBV28 to TRBJ2-7; TRBD1 is a possible D gene (7 bases). V dropped 10 bases and J dropped 1 base, with 14 bases sitting between them. Germline CDR1 MDHEN, CDR2 SYDVKM. This CDR3 contains 13 residues. CDR3 in DNA: TGTGCCATTACGACAGGGAGGTCCTACGAGCAGTACTTC. Encoded protein: CAITTGRSYEQYF.

The V call is TRBV14, the J call TRBJ2-6, with 7 bases identical to TRBD1. CDR1 and CDR2 (germline): SGHDN, FVKESK. The CDR3 runs to 17 residues. V lost 4 bases, J lost 4 bases, and 10 bases stayed unmatched. For the CDR3, the DNA is TGTGCCAGCAGCCCTGGACAGGCGAAGGTGGGGGCCAACGTCCTGACTTTC. This translates into CASSPGQAKVGANVLTF.

The rearrangement links TRBV5-1 to TRBJ1-3, with D perhaps matching TRBD1 (5 bases). CDR3 length: 15 residues. Trimming took off 4 bases at V and 3 bases at J, with 14 bases between the two ends. Per germline, CDR1 SGHRS and CDR2 YFSETQ. CDR3 loop: CASSAQGGHGNTIYF. The CDR3 DNA is TGCGCCAGCAGCGCCCAGGGAGGACATGGAAACACCATATATTTT.

J is TRBJ2-7 and V is TRBV21-1; the table's D gene call, TRBD1, was not cross checked with the DNA. TRBV21-1 is labeled a pseudogene. The length of the CDR3 is 16 residues. The CDR3 loop is CASSKDSGQEAYEQYF. In DNA form, the CDR3 reads TGTGCCAGCAGCAAAGACTCGGGACAGGAGGCCTACGAGCAGTACTTC.